This TCR beta chain was profiled in a study of T cell responses to AZD1222 COVID-19 vaccine. Findings and caveats of the study: A reported finding is that nearly half of spike-specific TCRs target unmutated variant regions. There were vaccine-associated CD4 TCRs across spike, dominant at 160-218 and 743-854.

Concerning this clone itself: No antigen is known for it.

Profiled with immunoSEQ multiplex PCR; TCRdb holds only in-frame clones, not every one. The profile shows 110,000 to 150,000 clones, around 90% of them singletons. CDR1 and CDR2 (germline): SGDLS, YYNGEE. Trimming left V 0 bases short and J 5 bases short, with 8 bases between. The CDR3 has 14 amino acids. The chain links TRBV9 to TRBJ1-4; no firm D call. This sample comprised peripheral blood, obtained on day 0 of AZD1222 vaccination. The sequence came from an adult in good health. CDR3 nucleotide sequence: TGTGCCAGCAGCGTAGACACAGCAAATGAAAAACTGTTTTTT. It specifies CASSVDTANEKLFF.